The subject of this entry is one T cell receptor (beta chain). The data were taken from a study of blood T cell repertoires in COVID-19. Germline V lookup: CDR1 SGHAT, CDR2 FQNNGV. The CDR3 contains 15 residues. V was shortened by 1 base and J by 7 bases, with 11 bases between the two germline ends. The assay was immunoSEQ multiplex PCR, and TCRdb's table has in-frame clones only and misses some. In the table there are 55,000 to 65,000 clones, approximately 89% of which are singletons. Input material: peripheral blood. The receptor was derived from a man aged 60 to 69 with active or convalescent COVID-19. The chain carries TRBV11-2 and TRBJ1-6; D is unresolved. The CDR3 protein is CASSLGQRRNSPLHF. In DNA form, the CDR3 reads TGTGCCAGCAGCTTAGGGCAGAGGAGGAATTCACCCCTCCACTTT.